This T cell receptor (beta chain) derives from a study of beta chain features in type 1 diabetes. The ends were cut back, 4 bases at V and 4 bases at J, with 16 bases in the middle. Germline values: CDR1 SQVTM, CDR2 ANQGSEA. The CDR3 covers 15 residues. Each donor gave one heparinised blood draw averaging about 120 mL. Based on CD45RO/CCR7/CD25/CD127/CD95/CD27, CD4+ regulatory, stem cell-like memory, naive and central memory cells were sorted. Purities over 98% were achieved in all sorted populations. On this clone itself: Its target is not known. At the DNA level, this CDR3 is encoded by other sequences in the same sample as well.

The isolated RNA, all of it, was reverse transcribed, so expressed TCRB transcripts were what got sequenced. Sequencing was performed with immunoSEQ multiplex PCR; in TCRdb, only in-frame clones are kept and a portion is missing. The sample includes around 600,000 clones, about an eighth seen only once; the top ten take more than 0.1%. Findings of the study overall: Patients with type 1 diabetes carried fewer insertions and had more deletions at their VDJ junctions. Moderate yet significant TCRB CDR3 shortening was seen in Type 1 diabetes patients in all four CD4+ subsets.

This receptor was obtained from a man aged 25-45 years with type 1 diabetes. Sequencing was performed on naive CD4+ T cells from blood. The chain links TRBV29-1 to TRBJ2-2; a weak D match, TRBD1 (5 bases). The CDR3 is CSVAKDNSPTGELFF. The CDR3 region has the DNA TGCAGCGTTGCAAAGGACAACTCCCCCACCGGGGAGCTGTTTTTT.